A single sample is the source of the 15 T cell receptor beta chains below, sequenced in a study of PD-L1 blockade in urothelial cancer. Profiled with immunoSEQ multiplex PCR; TCRdb holds only in-frame clones, not every one. The sample records some 20,000 clones, 88% being singletons. The sequencing used PBMCs, collected around atezolizumab (anti-PD-L1) treatment. Receptors were obtained from a man in his fifties with urothelial cancer.

The chain carries TRBV6-6 and TRBJ1-2; possibly TRBD1 for D (6 bases). The CDR3 spans 13 residues. Germline CDR1 MNHNY, CDR2 SVGAGI (reference sequence). V dropped 2 bases and J dropped 4 bases, with 8 bases sitting between them. CDR3 sequence (DNA): TGTGCCAGCAGTTACCGGGACATCTATGGCTACACCTTC. Translation gives CASSYRDIYGYTF.

CDR3 loop: CASQGQGNNSPLHF. The CDR3 nucleotides read TGTGCCAGCCAGGGACAGGGTAATAATTCACCCCTCCACTTT. The chain couples TRBV6-5 to TRBJ1-6, with 9 bases aligning to TRBD1. CDR3 length: 14 amino acids. CDR1 MNHEY and CDR2 SVGAGI come from the germline V gene. Trimming at V came to 8 bases and at J to 5 bases, leaving 4 bases not matched to a gene.

This chain links TRBV6-5 with TRBJ1-6; a weak D match, TRBD1 (6 bases). From germline, CDR1 is MNHEY and CDR2 SVGAGI. V lost 6 bases and J 5 bases, leaving 14 bases between the germline ends. This CDR3 spans 15 amino acids. The CDR3 sequence: CASSPRGSDNSPLHF. In DNA, the CDR3 is TGTGCCAGCAGCCCAAGGGGGTCAGATAATTCACCCCTCCACTTT.

This chain uses TRBV29-1 with TRBJ1-2; 7 bases are a match to TRBD1. This CDR3 has 13 residues. From germline, CDR1 is SQVTM and CDR2 ANQGSEA. V dropped 5 bases and J dropped 6; count of bases not matched to a gene: 9. CDR3 sequence reads: CSVRGQATDGYTF. The CDR3 nucleotides read TGCAGCGTTAGAGGACAGGCTACGGATGGCTACACCTTC.

The chain links TRBV4-3 to TRBJ2-5, with a weak D call TRBD2 (5 bases). This CDR3 spans 14 amino acids. Trimming took 1 base from V and 0 from J, leaving 6 bases between them. Germline V lookup: CDR1 LGHNA, CDR2 YSLEER. The CDR3 DNA is TGCGCCAGCAGCCAAGGGGGAGACCAAGAGACCCAGTACTTC. It specifies CASSQGGDQETQYF.

A few counts support this clone. The chain couples TRBV5-1 to TRBJ2-5; D is unresolved. Per germline, CDR1 SGHRS and CDR2 YFSETQ. Trimming took off 1 base at V and 1 base at J, with 8 bases between the two ends. The CDR3 covers 14 residues. Written as DNA, the CDR3 is TGCGCCAGCAGCTTGACAGCACCCCAAGAGACCCAGTACTTC. The encoded protein is CASSLTAPQETQYF.

CDR3 sequence reads: CASTFDRANQPQHF. CDR3 nucleotide sequence: TGTGCCAGCACATTTGACAGAGCTAATCAGCCCCAGCATTTT. This sequence joins TRBV2 and TRBJ1-5, with a possible D match to TRBD1 (5 bases). Per the germline V gene, CDR1 is SNHLY and CDR2 is FYNNEI. V was cut by 7 bases and J by 4 bases, with 14 bases left in between. The CDR3 spans 14 residues.

This chain links TRBV10-3 with TRBJ2-7; 7 nucleotides match TRBD2. The CDR3 covers 14 residues. Germline assignment: CDR1 ENHRY and CDR2 SYGVKD. With 7 bases clipped from V and 4 bases from J, the junction kept 10 bases outside the gene matches. The CDR3, as DNA: TGTGCCATCACCGGAGGGAGGGAAGGTTACGAGCAGTACTTC. Residues: CAITGGREGYEQYF.

This clone appeared a single time. This chain links TRBV5-1 with TRBJ2-7; 8 positions match TRBD1. This CDR3 contains 14 residues. V shed 0 bases, J shed 7 bases, and the junction held 6 bases outside the gene matches. Germline CDR1 reads SGHRS; CDR2 reads YFSETQ. The CDR3 DNA is TGCGCCAGCAGCTTGGTCTCAGGGGGCGGAGAGCAGTACTTC. Residues: CASSLVSGGGEQYF.

The chain has TRBV5-1 and TRBJ2-5; 12 bases map to TRBD2. The CDR3 extends over 15 amino acids. CDR1 and CDR2 (germline): SGHRS, YFSETQ. V was pared by 2 bases and J by 4 bases, with 3 bases of the junction left unmatched. In DNA, the CDR3 is TGCGCCAGCAGCTTACAACTAGCGGGGGGAGAGACCCAGTACTTC. It encodes CASSLQLAGGETQYF.

This chain joins TRBV19 and TRBJ1-5; 7 positions match TRBD1. The CDR3 contains 16 residues. Germline loops: CDR1 LNHDA, CDR2 SQIVND (reference sequence). The J segment lost 0 bases and the V segment lost 3 bases, leaving 5 bases of the junction unmatched. Here the CDR3 reads CASSIGDSYSNQPQHF. Here the CDR3 DNA reads TGTGCCAGTAGTATCGGGGACAGTTATAGCAATCAGCCCCAGCATTTT.

The chain recombines TRBV19 with TRBJ1-2, with 9 bases that match TRBD1. The germline gives CDR1 LNHDA, CDR2 SQIVND (reference sequence). The CDR3 has 13 amino acids. Losses at the gene ends were 7 bases for V and 6 bases for J; bases not matched to a gene: 6. The CDR3 bases are TGTGCCAGTACCCCGACAGGGGGGCATGGCTACACCTTC. Translation: CASTPTGGHGYTF.

The chain couples TRBV7-3 to TRBJ2-6; a possible D gene is TRBD1 (5 bases). Germline-derived CDR1 and CDR2 are SGHTA and FQGTGA. V was pared by 2 bases and J by 2 bases, with 7 bases between. This CDR3 spans 15 amino acids. This CDR3 reads CASSLVGAGANVLTF. The CDR3 region has the DNA TGTGCCAGCAGCTTAGTAGGGGCTGGGGCCAACGTCCTGACTTTC.

This chain uses TRBV5-4 with TRBJ1-1; no clear D gene. This CDR3 contains 13 residues. Germline V CDR1 and CDR2: SGHNT, YYREEE (reference sequence). Trimming removed 1 base from V and 8 bases from J, with 12 bases in between. The CDR3, as DNA: TGTGCCAGCAGCTTGAATGGCGGCTCCGAAGCTTTCTTT. This sequence encodes CASSLNGGSEAFF.

In this sample, this clone turned up a few times. The chain joins TRBV18 to TRBJ2-5; unclear D gene. This CDR3 contains 11 residues. Trimming took off 8 bases at V and 4 bases at J, with 8 bases between the two ends. Germline CDR1 reads KGHSH; CDR2 reads LQKENI. CDR3 protein: CASQSIETQYF. DNA of the CDR3: TGTGCCAGCCAATCCATAGAGACCCAGTACTTC.